This TCR beta chain came from a study of cytomegalovirus exposure and HLA in healthy donors. In its sample, this clone was seen once. Antigen unknown. Study observations and caveats: In a later analysis, specific HLA alleles were associated with around 17,000 TCR beta sequences at a 0.05 false discovery rate. In all likelihood, a cluster of highly shared sequence variants was a sequencing artifact. A later analysis linked a missense DCLRE1C variant to TCR beta V- and J-gene trimming.

CDR3 length: 15 amino acids. The V gene end was trimmed by 6 bases and the J gene end by 7 bases; junction bases not matched to a gene: 14. CDR1 and CDR2 (germline): MNHEY, SVGAGI. It was with 60 Vbeta and 13 Jbeta primers that the PCR ran. Clones were sequenced by immunoSEQ multiplex PCR, and TCRdb holds only the in-frame ones, with some missing. The table has about 210,000 clones, around 90% seen once; the top ten hold more than 1%. The receptor's source is a boy aged 2 to 9 in good health and CMV-seronegative. This chain links TRBV6-5 with TRBJ2-5; 7 nucleotides match TRBD1. Sequenced sample: PBMCs. CDR3 nucleotide sequence: TGTGCCAGCAGGAATCGACAGGGCTACCAATGGACCCAGTACTTC. This encodes CASRNRQGYQWTQYF.